This T cell receptor beta chain was obtained from a study of CD8+ T cells in alopecia areata. The wider study: C3H/HeJ graft donors with spontaneous alopecia, aged about 6-13 months, supplied skin that was transplanted onto female C3H/HeJ mice aged about 6-10 weeks. Study observations and caveats: When scalp samples are sequenced, resident alphabeta T cells of normal skin are also captured. Lesional scalp, notably in alopecia totalis/universalis, had clonality above that of normal scalp. Mice gave a clearer picture of TCR sharing than patients did, possibly for HLA-related reasons.

The CDR3 has 15 residues. The germline V and J ends were trimmed by 0 bases and 8 bases, with 11 bases remaining between them. Germline V gives CDR1 LGHNA, CDR2 YNLKQL (reference sequence). After pooling, cutaneous lymph node cells were sorted with CD4, CD8alpha, NKG2D, NKG2ACE and other markers. Details on this clone: Its target is not known. Germline and genes here are mouse. The read gets to within 3 residues of the CDR3 end, and the germline J gene fills in the rest.

As the sequencing template, cDNA was produced by extracting RNA and reverse transcribing it. Here immunoSEQ multiplex PCR was the method, and the copy in TCRdb shows in-frame clones only, minus some. This sample shows around 290,000 clones and no singletons; 1.2% rests with the ten largest. V is TRBV5 and J is TRBJ1-6; D is possibly TRBD1 (6 bases). TRBJ1-6 is labeled an ORF, and its function is uncertain. The sequence derives from a C3H/HeJ mouse with alopecia areata. The mouse line has the MHC haplotype H2-k. Sample: CD4+ T cells sorted from a lymph node. The CDR3 loop is CASSQEARGYSPLYF. CDR3 bases read: TGTGCCAGCAGCCAAGAAGCCAGGGGATATTCGCCC.